The table lists the clone carrying this T cell receptor (beta chain) with a few counts. Its antigen remains unidentified. A single record per CDR3 protein comes from TCRdb applying MiXCR to the reads. The sample lists about 120,000 distinct CDR3 sequences; 9.5% to 13% were seen once. V lost 5 bases and J lost 9, with 12 bases in between. Germline values: CDR1 SGHRS, CDR2 YFSETQ. This CDR3 is 12 amino acids long. These data belong to a study of T cell repertoires in cytomegalovirus infection. Across the study: An indication of both CMV infection and matching HLA type came from public TCR beta signatures. Study-level points and caveats: In two of eight donors, the top clonotype was HLA-C-restricted CMV-specific. Adding up the frequency of public TCR beta families identified people who carried CMV plus the relevant HLA.

The V gene is TRBV5-1, the J gene TRBJ2-1; TRBD1 or TRBD2 may be the D gene (5 bases each). Sequenced input: PBMCs, sequenced either directly or after in vitro stimulation (not recorded which). The receptor was derived from a human donor in good health (CMV status not recorded). Some clones in this sample may be carry-over from other donors' samples. The CDR3 loop reads CASRGTVSEQFF. DNA of the CDR3: TGCGCCAGCAGGGGGACCGTTAGTGAGCAGTTCTTC. The variable domain in full, with the rest retrieved from reference TRBV5-1 and TRBJ2-1, is KAGVTQTPRYLIKTRGQQVTLSCSPISGHRSVSWYQQTPGQGLQFLFEYFSETQRNKGNFPGRFSGRQFSNSRSEMNVSTLELGDSALYLCASRGTVSEQFFGPGTRLTVL.